This T cell receptor (beta chain) was identified in a study of blood T cell repertoires in COVID-19. Turning to the study itself: Specimens from acute and convalescent COVID-19 originated in the United States, Italy and Spain.

Using immunoSEQ multiplex PCR, the repertoire was profiled, and TCRdb retains in-frame clones only, with some absent. The sample lists about 150,000 clones; 70% to 90% were seen once. This clone has only one observation. The CDR3 spans 14 residues. The V gene lost 5 bases and the J gene lost 0 bases, with 8 bases spanning the gap. The germline V gene encodes CDR1 SNHLY and CDR2 FYNNEI. This clonotype was sampled from a woman aged 70-85 years with acute or convalescent COVID-19. Sequenced input: peripheral blood. The V and J genes are TRBV2 and TRBJ1-5, with D unresolved. CDR3 loop: CASSNQVSNQPQHF. Here the CDR3 DNA reads TGTGCCAGCAGTAATCAGGTTAGCAATCAGCCCCAGCATTTT.